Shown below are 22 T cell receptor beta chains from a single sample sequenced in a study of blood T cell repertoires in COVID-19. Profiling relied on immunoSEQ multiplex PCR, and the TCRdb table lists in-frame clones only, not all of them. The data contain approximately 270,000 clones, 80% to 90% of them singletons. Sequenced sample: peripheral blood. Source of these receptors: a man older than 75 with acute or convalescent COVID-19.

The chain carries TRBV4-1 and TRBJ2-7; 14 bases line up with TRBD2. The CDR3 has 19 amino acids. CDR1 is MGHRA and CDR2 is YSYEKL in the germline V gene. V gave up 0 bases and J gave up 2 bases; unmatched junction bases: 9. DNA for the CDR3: TGCGCCAGCAGCCAAGAGGCGGGACTAGCGGGAGAACCCCCCTACGAGCAGTACTTC. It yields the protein CASSQEAGLAGEPPYEQYF.

The CDR3 bases are TGCGCCAGCAGTCAAGACAGGGGAGAAGCTTTCTTT. Protein product: CASSQDRGEAFF. The V call is TRBV23-1, the J call TRBJ1-1, with TRBD1 matching over 8 bases. TRBV23-1 is known as an ORF, though its function is uncertain. V shed 2 bases, J shed 8 bases, and the junction held 1 base outside the gene matches. The length of the CDR3 is 12 residues.

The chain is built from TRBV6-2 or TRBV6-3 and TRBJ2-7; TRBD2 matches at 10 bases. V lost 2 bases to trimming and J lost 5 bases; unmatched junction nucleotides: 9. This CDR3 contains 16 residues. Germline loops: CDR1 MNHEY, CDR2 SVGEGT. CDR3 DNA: TGTGCCAGCAGTTACGCCGTACTAGCGGGACTAAACGAGCAGTACTTC. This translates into CASSYAVLAGLNEQYF.

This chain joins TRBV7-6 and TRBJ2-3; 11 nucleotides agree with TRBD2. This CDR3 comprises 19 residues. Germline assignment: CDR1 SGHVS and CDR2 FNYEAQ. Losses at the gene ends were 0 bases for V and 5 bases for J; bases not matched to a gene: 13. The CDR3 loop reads CASSLAKGLAGGRGDTQYF. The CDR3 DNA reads TGTGCCAGCAGCTTAGCGAAGGGGCTAGCGGGGGGCCGAGGAGATACGCAGTATTTT. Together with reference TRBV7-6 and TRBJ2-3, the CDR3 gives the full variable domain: GAGVSQSPRYKVTKRGQDVALRCDPISGHVSLYWYRQALGQGPEFLTYFNYEAQQDKSGLPNDRFSAERPEGSISTLTIQRTEQRDSAMYRCASSLAKGLAGGRGDTQYFGPGTRLTVL.

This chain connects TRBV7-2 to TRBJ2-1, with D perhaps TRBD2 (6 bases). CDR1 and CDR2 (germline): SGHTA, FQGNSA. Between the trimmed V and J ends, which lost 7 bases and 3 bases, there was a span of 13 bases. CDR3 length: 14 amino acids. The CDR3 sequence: CASTRTNRYNEQFF. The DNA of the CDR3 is TGTGCCAGCACGCGGACTAACCGCTACAATGAGCAGTTCTTC.

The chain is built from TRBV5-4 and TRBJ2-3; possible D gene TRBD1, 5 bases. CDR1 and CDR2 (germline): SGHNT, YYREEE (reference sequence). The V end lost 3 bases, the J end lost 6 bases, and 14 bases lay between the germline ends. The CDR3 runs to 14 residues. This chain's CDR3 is CASSSKDTGDTQYF. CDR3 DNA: TGTGCCAGCAGCTCTAAGGACACCGGGGATACGCAGTATTTT.

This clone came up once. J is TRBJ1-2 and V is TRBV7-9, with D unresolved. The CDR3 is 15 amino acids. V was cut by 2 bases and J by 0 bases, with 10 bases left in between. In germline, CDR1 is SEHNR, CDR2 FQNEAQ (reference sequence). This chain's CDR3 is CASSLYEGANYGYTF. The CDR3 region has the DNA TGTGCCAGCAGCTTATATGAGGGTGCTAACTATGGCTACACCTTC.

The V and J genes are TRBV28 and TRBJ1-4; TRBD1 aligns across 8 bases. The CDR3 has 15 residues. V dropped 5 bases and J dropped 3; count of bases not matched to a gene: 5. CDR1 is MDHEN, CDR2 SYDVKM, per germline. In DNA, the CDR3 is TGTGCCAGCAGTAACACACAGGGGGCTAATGAAAAACTGTTTTTT. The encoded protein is CASSNTQGANEKLFF.

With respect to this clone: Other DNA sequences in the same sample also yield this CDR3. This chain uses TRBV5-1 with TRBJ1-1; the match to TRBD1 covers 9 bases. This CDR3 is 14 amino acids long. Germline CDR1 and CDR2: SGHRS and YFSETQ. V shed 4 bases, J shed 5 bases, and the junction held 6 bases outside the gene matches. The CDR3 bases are TGCGCCAGCAGCCCGGGACAGGGAGGGACTGAAGCTTTCTTT. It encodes CASSPGQGGTEAFF. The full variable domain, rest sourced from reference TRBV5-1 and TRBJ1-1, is KAGVTQTPRYLIKTRGQQVTLSCSPISGHRSVSWYQQTPGQGLQFLFEYFSETQRNKGNFPGRFSGRQFSNSRSEMNVSTLELGDSALYLCASSPGQGGTEAFFGQGTRLTVV.

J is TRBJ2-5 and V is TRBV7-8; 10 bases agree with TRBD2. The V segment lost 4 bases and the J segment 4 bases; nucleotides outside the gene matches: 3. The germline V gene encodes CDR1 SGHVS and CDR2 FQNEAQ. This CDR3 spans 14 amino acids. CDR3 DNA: TGTGCCAGCAGCTATAGCGGGGGGCTAGAGACCCAGTACTTC. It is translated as CASSYSGGLETQYF.

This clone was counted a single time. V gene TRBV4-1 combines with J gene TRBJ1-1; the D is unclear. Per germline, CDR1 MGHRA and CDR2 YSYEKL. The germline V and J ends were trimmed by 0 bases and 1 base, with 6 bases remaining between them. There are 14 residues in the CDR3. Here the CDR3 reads CASSQDGGNTEAFF. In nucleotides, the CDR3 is TGCGCCAGCAGCCAAGACGGCGGGAACACTGAAGCTTTCTTT.

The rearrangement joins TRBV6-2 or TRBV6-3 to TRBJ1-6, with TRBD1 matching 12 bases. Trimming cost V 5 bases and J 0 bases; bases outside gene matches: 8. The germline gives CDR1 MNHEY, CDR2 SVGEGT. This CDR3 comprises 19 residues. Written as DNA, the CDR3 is TGTGCCAGCAGTCCCGGGACAGGGGGCGTCAGCTCCTATAATTCACCCCTCCACTTT. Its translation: CASSPGTGGVSSYNSPLHF.

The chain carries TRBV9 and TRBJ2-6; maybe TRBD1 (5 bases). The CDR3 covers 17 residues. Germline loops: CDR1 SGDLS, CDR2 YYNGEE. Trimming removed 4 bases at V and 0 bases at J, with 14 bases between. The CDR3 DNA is TGTGCCAGCAGCCAGGGAAAACAGAGCTCTGGGGCCAACGTCCTGACTTTC. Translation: CASSQGKQSSGANVLTF.

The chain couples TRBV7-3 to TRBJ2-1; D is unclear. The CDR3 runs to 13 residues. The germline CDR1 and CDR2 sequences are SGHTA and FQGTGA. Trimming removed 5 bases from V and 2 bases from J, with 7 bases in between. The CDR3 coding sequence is TGTGCCAGCAGCGCTCGAGCCTACAATGAGCAGTTCTTC. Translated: CASSARAYNEQFF.

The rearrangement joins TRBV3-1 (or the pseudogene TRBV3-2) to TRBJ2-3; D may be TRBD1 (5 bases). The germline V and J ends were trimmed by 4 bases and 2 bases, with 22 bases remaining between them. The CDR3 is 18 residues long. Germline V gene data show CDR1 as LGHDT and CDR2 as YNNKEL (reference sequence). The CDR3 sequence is CASSPKGLTRSPTDTQYF. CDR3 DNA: TGTGCCAGCAGCCCAAAGGGGCTAACCAGGTCCCCCACAGATACGCAGTATTTT.

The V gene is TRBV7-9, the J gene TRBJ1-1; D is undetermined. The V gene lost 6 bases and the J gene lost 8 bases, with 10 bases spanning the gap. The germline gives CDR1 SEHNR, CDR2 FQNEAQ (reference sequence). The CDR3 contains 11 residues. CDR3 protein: CASRSGPEAFF. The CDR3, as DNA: TGTGCCAGCAGGTCTGGGCCCGAAGCTTTCTTT. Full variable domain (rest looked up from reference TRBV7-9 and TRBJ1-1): DTGVSQNPRHKITKRGQNVTFRCDPISEHNRLYWYRQTLGQGPEFLTYFQNEAQLEKSRLLSDRFSAERPKGSFSTLEIQRTEQGDSAMYLCASRSGPEAFFGQGTRLTVV.

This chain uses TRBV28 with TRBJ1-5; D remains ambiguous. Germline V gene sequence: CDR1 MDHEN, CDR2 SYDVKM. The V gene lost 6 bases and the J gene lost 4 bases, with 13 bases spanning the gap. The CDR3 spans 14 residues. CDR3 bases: TGTGCCAGCAGCCGCGGACTGACGAATCAGCCCCAGCATTTT. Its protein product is CASSRGLTNQPQHF.

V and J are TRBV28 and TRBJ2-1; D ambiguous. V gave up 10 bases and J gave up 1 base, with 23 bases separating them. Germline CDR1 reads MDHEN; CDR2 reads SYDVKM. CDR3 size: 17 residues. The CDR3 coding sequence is TGTGCCACCAAGAGAGGAAAACGCTACCTATCCTACAATGAGCAGTTCTTC. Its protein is CATKRGKRYLSYNEQFF.

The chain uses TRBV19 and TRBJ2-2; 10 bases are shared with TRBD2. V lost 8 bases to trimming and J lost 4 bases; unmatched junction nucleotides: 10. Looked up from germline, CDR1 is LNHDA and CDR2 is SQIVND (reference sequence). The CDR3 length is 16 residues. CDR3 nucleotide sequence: TGTGCCAGTTCCGGTGGACTAGCGGTACTCACCGGGGAGCTGTTTTTT. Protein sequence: CASSGGLAVLTGELFF.

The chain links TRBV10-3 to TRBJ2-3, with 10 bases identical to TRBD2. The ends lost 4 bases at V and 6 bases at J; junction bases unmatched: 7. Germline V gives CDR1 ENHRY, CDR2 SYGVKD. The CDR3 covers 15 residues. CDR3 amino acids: CAISGAGGSKDTQYF. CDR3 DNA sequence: TGTGCCATCAGTGGAGCGGGAGGGTCCAAGGATACGCAGTATTTT.

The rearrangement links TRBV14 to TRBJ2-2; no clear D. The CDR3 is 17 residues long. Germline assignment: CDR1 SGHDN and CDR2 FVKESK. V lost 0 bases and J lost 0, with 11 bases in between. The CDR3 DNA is TGTGCCAGCAGCCAAGATCGTCAGGCAACGAACACCGGGGAGCTGTTTTTT. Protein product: CASSQDRQATNTGELFF.

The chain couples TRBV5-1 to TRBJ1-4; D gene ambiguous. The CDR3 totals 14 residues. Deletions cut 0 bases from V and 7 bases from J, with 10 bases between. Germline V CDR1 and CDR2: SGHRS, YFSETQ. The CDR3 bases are TGCGCCAGCAGCTTGGGAACTCGGGGTGAAAAACTGTTTTTT. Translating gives CASSLGTRGEKLFF.